This T cell receptor beta chain is from a study of CD8 T cells in ankylosing spondylitis. About this clonotype itself: What it binds is unknown.

This CDR3 is 16 amino acids long. Germline V lookup: CDR1 LNHDA, CDR2 SQIVND (reference sequence). The V gene end was trimmed by 8 bases and the J gene end by 5 bases; junction bases not matched to a gene: 14. Broader study findings: Reportedly, disease-linked clones are significantly enriched in ankylosing spondylitis patients' matched synovial fluid. Made up of eight highly homologous variants, a TCR beta motif appeared characteristic of ankylosing spondylitis blood.

One entry per CDR3 protein results from TCRdb running MiXCR on the 5' RACE reads. The sample contains approximately 300,000 distinct CDR3 sequences, 20% to 25% of which appear only once. Sequencing input: blood, either unsorted or a sorted T cell fraction (not recorded which). The receptor was derived from a female donor with ankylosing spondylitis or in good health (not recorded which). The V gene is TRBV19, the J gene TRBJ1-2, with 10 bases that match TRBD1. As DNA, the CDR3 is TGTGCCAGTTCTTCACCGGGACAGGGGCCGGGATATGGCTACACCTTC. This gives the protein CASSSPGQGPGYGYTF.